The present T cell receptor beta chain was sequenced within a study of T cell repertoires in cytomegalovirus infection. Study-level information: Matching HLA type and CMV infection were both indicated by public TCR beta signatures.

The CDR3 has 10 amino acids. Trimming removed 5 bases at V and 3 bases at J, with 5 bases between. Germline V gene sequence: CDR1 SQVTM, CDR2 ANQGSEA. TCRdb reprocessed the reads with MiXCR, giving one entry per CDR3 protein. The sample contains about 600,000 distinct CDR3 sequences, more than 20% of which appear only once. For this clonotype: What it binds is unknown.

Broader study findings: Totalled public TCR beta family frequency picked out people who carried CMV plus the relevant HLA. CMV-specific HLA-C-restricted TCR beta clonotypes dominated the ex vivo response.

The sample taken for sequencing was CD8+ T cells from PBMCs. This sequence was found in a human donor in good health (CMV status not recorded). Some clones in this sample may be carry-over from other donors' samples. V usage is TRBV29-1 and J usage is TRBJ2-7; D unclear. The DNA of the CDR3 is TGCAGCGTTTTCGACTACGAGCAGTACTTC. Its protein product is CSVFDYEQYF.